These T cell receptor beta chains were read from a single sample in a study of OX40 agonist ivuxolimab in advanced cancers. Data came from immunoSEQ multiplex PCR; TCRdb stores just in-frame clones and leaves some out. The data hold some 75,000 clones, with about 88% observed a single time. This material consisted of CD4+ or CD8+ T cells sorted from blood, taken in a trial of the OX40 agonist ivuxolimab. These receptor sequences come from an adult with an advanced solid tumor such as melanoma, head and neck, liver or kidney cancer. Both conserved end residues are part of each CDR3. Each record gives: clone size, V gene, J gene, CDR3 protein. The size of a clone is reported for some rows only, either as once, few or many, or as a class for expanded clones.

abundance: once; v_gene: TRBV30; j_gene: TRBJ1-5; CDR3aa: CAWSVGGLGGQPQHF
abundance: .; v_gene: TRBV6-1; j_gene: TRBJ2-3; CDR3aa: CASSDRGFSTDTQYF
abundance: once; v_gene: TRBV19; j_gene: TRBJ2-3; CDR3aa: CASSRRADTQYF
abundance: .; v_gene: TRBV10-3; j_gene: TRBJ2-3; CDR3aa: CAISAATSGPSTDTQYF
abundance: .; v_gene: TRBV7-6; j_gene: TRBJ2-1; CDR3aa: CASSLPGGTGFNEQFF
abundance: .; v_gene: TRBV2; j_gene: TRBJ2-1; CDR3aa: CASTSRVTGRNEQFF
abundance: .; v_gene: TRBV7-3; j_gene: TRBJ2-5; CDR3aa: CASSFGLAGGRQETQYF
abundance: .; v_gene: TRBV5-1; j_gene: TRBJ2-2; CDR3aa: CASSRTGSSTGELFF
abundance: .; v_gene: TRBV11-2; j_gene: TRBJ1-4; CDR3aa: CASSLVSTNEKLFF
abundance: .; v_gene: TRBV7-2; j_gene: TRBJ2-2; CDR3aa: CASSFGKLGAGELFF
abundance: .; v_gene: TRBV6-6; j_gene: TRBJ1-1; CDR3aa: CASSRDLNTEAFF
abundance: .; v_gene: TRBV5-1; j_gene: TRBJ2-1; CDR3aa: CASSLAGVYNEQFF
abundance: .; v_gene: TRBV18; j_gene: TRBJ1-1; CDR3aa: CASSPGPDRVGSEAFF
abundance: .; v_gene: TRBV6-1; j_gene: TRBJ2-5; CDR3aa: CASSRVRETQYF
abundance: .; v_gene: TRBV5-1; j_gene: TRBJ2-3; CDR3aa: CASSLEAPSTDTQYF
abundance: .; v_gene: TRBV5-5; j_gene: TRBJ2-7; CDR3aa: CASSLIGTRSYEQYF
abundance: few; v_gene: TRBV18; j_gene: TRBJ1-2; CDR3aa: CASSPRRGADYGYTF
abundance: few; v_gene: TRBV7-9; j_gene: TRBJ1-5; CDR3aa: CASSFSGNNQPQHF
abundance: .; v_gene: TRBV7-9; j_gene: TRBJ1-3; CDR3aa: CASSPTGTSGNTIYF
abundance: .; v_gene: TRBV6-1; j_gene: TRBJ2-1; CDR3aa: CASSARMAGGGWNEQFF
abundance: .; v_gene: TRBV6-5; j_gene: TRBJ1-5; CDR3aa: CASRHQRNQPQHF
abundance: .; v_gene: TRBV10-1; j_gene: TRBJ2-1; CDR3aa: CASSEGPLNEQFF
abundance: .; v_gene: TRBV15; j_gene: TRBJ2-2; CDR3aa: CATSRGTGGNGELFF
abundance: .; v_gene: TRBV18; j_gene: TRBJ2-1; CDR3aa: CAAGASGVNEQFF
abundance: .; v_gene: TRBV9; j_gene: TRBJ1-4; CDR3aa: CASSVRPGNEKLFF
abundance: .; v_gene: TRBV19; j_gene: .; CDR3aa: CASSVTTLYEQYF
abundance: once; v_gene: TRBV5-1; j_gene: TRBJ1-3; CDR3aa: CASSLAGTVSGNTIYF
abundance: .; v_gene: TRBV19; j_gene: TRBJ2-4; CDR3aa: CATTPEGGKNIQYF
abundance: .; v_gene: TRBV10-3; j_gene: TRBJ2-1; CDR3aa: CAISAASDYNEQFF
abundance: .; v_gene: TRBV30; j_gene: TRBJ1-5; CDR3aa: CAWSVLGRYQPQHF
abundance: .; v_gene: TRBV7-6; j_gene: TRBJ2-1; CDR3aa: CASSLARERNEQFF
abundance: .; v_gene: TRBV15; j_gene: TRBJ2-5; CDR3aa: CATSGGNEGETQYF
abundance: few; v_gene: TRBV18; j_gene: TRBJ2-1; CDR3aa: CASSPWTSGSYNEQFF
abundance: .; v_gene: TRBV18; j_gene: TRBJ2-7; CDR3aa: CASSPTGYEQYF
abundance: once; v_gene: TRBV5-1; j_gene: TRBJ2-4; CDR3aa: CASSPGGGEAKNIQYF
abundance: once; v_gene: TRBV2; j_gene: TRBJ2-7; CDR3aa: CASSDFGSYEQYF
abundance: .; v_gene: TRBV2; j_gene: TRBJ2-7; CDR3aa: CASSERGQYF
abundance: once; v_gene: TRBV9; j_gene: TRBJ2-7; CDR3aa: CASSPSGAGAPYEQYF
abundance: .; v_gene: TRBV10-3; j_gene: TRBJ1-1; CDR3aa: CAISDRDRGLGEAFF
abundance: once; v_gene: TRBV5-4; j_gene: TRBJ2-1; CDR3aa: CASSLVSGGADEQFF
abundance: .; v_gene: TRBV5-4; j_gene: TRBJ2-2; CDR3aa: CASSLNRNMGTGELFF
abundance: .; v_gene: TRBV18; j_gene: TRBJ1-2; CDR3aa: CASSPLRDGTGYTF
abundance: .; v_gene: TRBV28; j_gene: TRBJ2-7; CDR3aa: CASNGGVADTYEQYF
abundance: once; v_gene: TRBV9; j_gene: TRBJ2-4; CDR3aa: CASSVGTSGNIQYF
abundance: .; v_gene: TRBV5-1; j_gene: TRBJ2-5; CDR3aa: CASSRGLDQETQYF
abundance: .; v_gene: TRBV2; j_gene: TRBJ2-4; CDR3aa: CASSERRGGRGKNIQYF